A selection of T cell receptor beta chains follows, all from one sample in a study of cytomegalovirus exposure and HLA in healthy donors. Measured with immunoSEQ multiplex PCR; TCRdb has only the in-frame clones, and not every one. The sample has more than 55,000 clones, 89% seen once; the top ten hold about 15%. Sequenced input: PBMCs. These receptor sequences come from a woman between 18 and 29 years old in good health and CMV-seronegative. Each CDR3 is given with its conserved first and last residue. D genes are given only for firm matches. Size is omitted from some rows. Given values are once, few, many or a class for expanded clones.

abundance,d_gene,j_gene,v_gene,CDR3aa,CDR3nt
few,-,TRBJ2-5,TRBV7-2,CASSLVRGLQETQYF,TGTGCCAGCAGCTTAGTGCGGGGACTCCAAGAGACCCAGTACTTC
-,TRBD1,TRBJ2-7,TRBV6-5,CASSYSVTGTYEQYF,TGTGCCAGCAGTTATTCTGTGACAGGGACCTACGAGCAGTACTTC
-,-,TRBJ1-5,TRBV19,CASSIASRGNQPQHF,TGTGCCAGTAGTATAGCTTCCCGCGGCAATCAGCCCCAGCATTTT
-,-,TRBJ2-7,TRBV28,CASSRLLRGWEAYEQYF,TGTGCCAGCAGTCGCCTTTTGAGGGGTTGGGAGGCCTACGAGCAGTACTTC
-,-,TRBJ2-1,TRBV4-3,CASSQERRGGQFF,TGCGCCAGCAGCCAAGAGCGGAGGGGTGGGCAGTTCTTC
-,-,TRBJ2-7,TRBV20-1,CSGGPAGEQYF,TGCAGTGGCGGGCCCGCGGGGGAGCAGTACTTC
-,-,TRBJ2-2,TRBV30,CAWRGRGNTGELFF,TGTGCCTGGAGGGGCAGGGGGAACACCGGGGAGCTGTTTTTT
-,TRBD1,TRBJ2-7,TRBV7-2,CASGWTGSSYEQYF,TGTGCCAGCGGTTGGACAGGGAGCTCCTACGAGCAGTACTTC
-,-,TRBJ2-1,TRBV27,CASSGGIDYEQFF,TGTGCCAGCTCAGGGGGGATTGATTATGAGCAGTTCTTC
-,TRBD2,TRBJ2-5,TRBV6-5,CASSYGARGVQETQYF,TGTGCCAGCAGTTACGGGGCGCGGGGGGTACAAGAGACCCAGTACTTC
-,-,TRBJ2-1,TRBV7-2,CASSLASGNEQFF,TGTGCCAGCAGCTTAGCAAGCGGAAATGAGCAGTTCTTC
-,-,TRBJ1-1,TRBV5-1,CASSFKGEGEAFF,TGCGCCAGCAGCTTCAAGGGGGAAGGTGAAGCTTTCTTT
-,-,TRBJ1-3,TRBV6-1,CASSSREVPGNTIYF,TGTGCCAGCAGTAGCAGGGAGGTTCCTGGAAACACCATATATTTT
-,TRBD2,TRBJ2-7,TRBV9,CASSDGTSGDPNHYEQYF,TGTGCCAGCAGCGACGGGACTAGCGGGGATCCTAATCACTACGAGCAGTACTTC
-,-,TRBJ2-2,TRBV11-3,CASSLVRGHGELFF,TGTGCCAGCAGCTTAGTTCGAGGGCACGGGGAGCTGTTTTTT
many,-,TRBJ1-4,TRBV6-5,CASSYSTATNEKLFF,TGTGCCAGCAGTTACTCGACAGCAACTAATGAAAAACTGTTTTTT
few,TRBD1,TRBJ2-7,TRBV13,CASSFYGTGDEQYF,TGTGCCAGCAGCTTTTACGGGACAGGGGACGAGCAGTACTTC
-,-,TRBJ2-1,TRBV6-1,CASSRTAYNEQFF,TGTGCCAGCAGCAGGACAGCTTACAATGAGCAGTTCTTC
-,TRBD2,TRBJ2-1,TRBV11-3,CASSSGTSGANTQFF,TGTGCCAGCAGCTCCGGAACTAGCGGGGCAAATACACAGTTCTTC
-,-,TRBJ2-6,TRBV9,CASSVNRVGANVLTF,TGTGCCAGCAGCGTTAACAGGGTTGGGGCCAACGTCCTGACTTTC
-,TRBD2,TRBJ2-1,TRBV5-1,CASSGRLAGDEQFF,TGCGCCAGCAGCGGACGACTAGCGGGAGATGAGCAGTTCTTC
few,-,TRBJ1-2,TRBV25-1,CASSPTEYYGYTF,TGTGCCAGCAGTCCGACAGAATACTATGGCTACACCTTC
-,TRBD2,TRBJ2-2,TRBV4-3,CASRGDLNTGELFF,TGCGCCAGCCGGGGGGATTTGAACACCGGGGAGCTGTTTTTT
-,-,TRBJ1-2,TRBV2,CASSGQEDYGYTF,TGTGCCAGCAGTGGACAGGAGGACTATGGCTACACCTTC
-,-,TRBJ2-1,TRBV4-2,CASSQGAGTRNEQFF,TGTGCCAGCAGCCAAGGGGCCGGGACTCGAAATGAGCAGTTCTTC
-,-,TRBJ1-2,TRBV5-6,CASSLPREEFYGYTF,TGTGCCAGCAGCTTGCCCCGGGAAGAATTCTATGGCTACACCTTC
-,-,TRBJ2-1,TRBV19,CASSSGSRSNNEQFF,TGTGCCAGTAGTAGCGGGTCGAGGAGTAACAATGAGCAGTTCTTC
-,TRBD2,TRBJ2-2,TRBV5-1,CASSPGLAGVNTGELFF,TGCGCCAGCAGCCCGGGACTAGCGGGGGTGAACACCGGGGAGCTGTTTTTT
-,-,TRBJ2-3,TRBV9,CASSPARAGDTQYF,TGTGCCAGCAGCCCTGCGAGGGCCGGAGATACGCAGTATTTT
-,TRBD1,TRBJ1-5,TRBV10-3,CAISGQGYNQPQHF,TGTGCCATCAGTGGACAGGGATACAATCAGCCCCAGCATTTT
once,-,TRBJ2-7,TRBV6-1,CATAGYSYEQYF,TGTGCCACAGCGGGTTACTCCTACGAGCAGTACTTC
-,TRBD1,TRBJ1-5,TRBV30,CAWSYFGTGNQPQHF,TGTGCCTGGAGTTATTTCGGGACAGGGAATCAGCCCCAGCATTTT
-,TRBD2,TRBJ2-7,TRBV5-3,CARSHGTSGRTRSSYEQYF,TGTGCCAGAAGCCACGGGACTAGCGGGAGGACTAGGAGCTCCTACGAGCAGTACTTC
-,-,TRBJ2-1,TRBV28,CASSHGGELNNEQFF,TGTGCCAGCAGTCACGGAGGGGAGCTAAACAATGAGCAGTTCTTC
-,-,TRBJ1-2,TRBV28,CASSSPLGAYGYTF,TGTGCCAGCAGCTCACCCTTGGGCGCCTATGGCTACACCTTC
once,-,TRBJ1-1,TRBV5-1,CASSLTGQNTEAFF,TGCGCCAGCAGCTTAACAGGCCAGAACACTGAAGCTTTCTTT
-,TRBD1,TRBJ1-1,TRBV5-1,CASSGTVKNTEAFF,TGCGCCAGCAGCGGGACAGTTAAGAACACTGAAGCTTTCTTT
-,TRBD2,TRBJ2-5,TRBV5-1,CASSVLAGGETQYF,TGCGCCAGCAGCGTACTAGCGGGGGGAGAGACCCAGTACTTC
-,TRBD1,TRBJ1-5,TRBV6-1,CASRQGESNQPQHF,TGTGCCAGTCGACAGGGGGAAAGCAATCAGCCCCAGCATTTT
-,-,TRBJ1-2,TRBV5-1,CASRSSSGIYGYTF,TGCGCCAGCAGATCCAGTTCAGGGATCTATGGCTACACCTTC
-,TRBD1,TRBJ1-2,TRBV5-4,CASSPGQGAVGYGYTF,TGTGCCAGCAGCCCGGGACAGGGCGCGGTGGGCTATGGCTACACCTTC
once,TRBD1,TRBJ1-1,TRBV15,CATSRERKQGAGNTEAFF,TGTGCCACCAGCAGAGAGCGGAAACAGGGGGCAGGGAACACTGAAGCTTTCTTT
-,TRBD2,TRBJ2-3,TRBV5-1,CASSSGGAADTQYF,TGCGCCAGCAGCAGCGGGGGGGCCGCAGATACGCAGTATTTT
-,TRBD2,TRBJ2-3,TRBV27,CASSLWASGSTDTQYF,TGTGCCAGCAGTTTATGGGCTAGCGGCAGCACAGATACGCAGTATTTT
-,-,TRBJ1-2,TRBV30,CAWSPGLWGYTF,TGTGCCTGGAGCCCAGGCCTGTGGGGCTACACCTTC
few,-,TRBJ1-1,TRBV29-1,CSVEVGGGVNTEAFF,TGCAGCGTTGAAGTCGGGGGAGGGGTTAACACTGAAGCTTTCTTT
once,-,TRBJ1-4,TRBV19,CASTPKTPTNEKLFF,TGTGCCAGTACCCCGAAGACACCAACTAATGAAAAACTGTTTTTT
-,-,TRBJ1-1,TRBV6-5,CASTVFYGKNTEAFF,TGTGCCAGCACCGTATTTTACGGTAAGAACACTGAAGCTTTCTTT